This entry describes one T cell receptor (beta chain). Its antigen is undetermined. This sample was taken from a study of OX40 agonist ivuxolimab in advanced cancers. The data were produced by immunoSEQ multiplex PCR, yet TCRdb's version contains in-frame clones alone and is incomplete. The sample lists more than 70,000 clones; about four fifths were seen once. Broader study findings: The authors did not determine the antigen specificity of the expanded peripheral T cells. CD4+ and CD8+ T cells in blood underwent clonal expansion by week 6 at 0.1 to 3.0 mg/kg.

The CDR3 consists of 19 residues. Trimming pared 6 bases from V and 4 bases from J, leaving 26 bases between. CDR1 is SGHRS and CDR2 is YFSETQ in the germline V gene. The chain carries TRBV5-1 and TRBJ2-6; either TRBD1 or TRBD2 may fit D (5 bases each). The sequenced sample was CD4+ or CD8+ T cells sorted from blood, obtained in a trial of the OX40 agonist ivuxolimab. The TCR comes from an adult with an advanced solid tumor such as melanoma, head and neck, liver or kidney cancer. CDR3 residues: CASTDVSGTPFSGANVLTF. The CDR3 DNA is TGCGCCAGCACTGATGTTTCCGGGACCCCTTTTTCCGGGGCCAACGTCCTGACTTTC.